The T cell receptor beta chain under discussion was sequenced for a study of shared clonotypes between healthy human individuals. Replicate PCRs from sorted subsets contained roughly 220 ng DNA, which is around 30,000 T cell genomes. Here immunoSEQ multiplex PCR was the method, and the copy in TCRdb shows in-frame clones only, minus some. The sample has under 600,000 clones; 90% to 97% are singletons. Study-wide points: Rarefaction demonstrated incomplete sorted-subset sequencing despite large depth.

A remark on this clone: Its antigen is not identified.

This receptor was obtained from a young woman in good health. Specimen: naive CD4+ T cells sorted from blood. Regarding subset: CD45RA+ positively selected.

The DNA for the CDR3 is TGTGCCAGTAGTATAGACGGACAGGGACCCTACGAGCAGTACTTC. Its protein is CASSIDGQGPYEQYF. The chain uses TRBV19 and TRBJ2-7, with 8 bases that match TRBD1. Germline V gives CDR1 LNHDA, CDR2 SQIVND (reference sequence). The CDR3 runs to 15 residues. With 0 bases clipped from V and 2 bases from J, the junction kept 3 bases outside the gene matches.